This TCR beta chain was observed in a study of cytomegalovirus exposure and HLA in healthy donors. Study conclusions and caveats: A reported reduction in N-insertions relative to the approximately 600-donor mean was seen in an Asian-associated ancestry cluster in a later analysis.

Primers for the PCR totalled 60 Vbeta and 13 Jbeta. Sequencing used immunoSEQ multiplex PCR; TCRdb keeps in-frame clones, though not all of them. There are 55,000 to 80,000 clones in the sample; roughly 80% occur only once, and 20% to 25% lies in the top ten. Trimming removed 2 bases at V and 3 bases at J, with 14 bases between. Germline assignment: CDR1 KGHSH and CDR2 LQKENI. CDR3 length: 15 residues. In regard to this clone: What it recognizes is unknown.

The J gene is TRBJ2-7, the V gene TRBV18, with D perhaps TRBD1 (5 bases). The sequenced material came from PBMCs. The clonotype originates from a woman under 40 in good health and CMV-seropositive. The CDR3 reads CASSPRQGNSYEQYF. The CDR3 coding sequence is TGTGCCAGCTCACCAAGGCAGGGTAACAGCTACGAGCAGTACTTC.